The next 18 T cell receptor beta chains were all read from a single sample in a study of cytomegalovirus exposure and HLA in healthy donors. Researchers ran the PCR with 60 Vbeta and 13 Jbeta primers. The assay was immunoSEQ multiplex PCR, and TCRdb's table has in-frame clones only and misses some. The sample comprises roughly 200,000 clones, 86% of which are singletons, and more than 0.25% rests with the top ten. The specimen was PBMCs. These TCRs come from a woman in her 30s in good health and CMV-seronegative.

This sequence joins TRBV10-3 and TRBJ2-2, with 7 bases that match TRBD1. V was pared by 0 bases and J by 4 bases, with 5 bases of the junction left unmatched. The V gene's germline CDR1 is ENHRY and CDR2 SYGVKD. This CDR3 comprises 16 residues. In DNA, the CDR3 is TGTGCCATCAGTGAGTCGTCAGGGGGTAGCACCGGGGAGCTGTTTTTT. As protein: CAISESSGGSTGELFF.

A single count supports this clone. The chain is built from TRBV6-1 and TRBJ2-3, with D possibly matching TRBD1 (6 bases). Trimming cost V 6 bases and J 1 base, with 11 bases left between them. This CDR3 comprises 14 residues. Per germline, CDR1 MNHNS and CDR2 SASEGT. The CDR3, as DNA: TGTGCCAGCAGCTCCCACAGGGGCACAGATACGCAGTATTTT. Translated: CASSSHRGTDTQYF.

The chain employs TRBV7-2 and TRBJ2-7; tentative D call: TRBD1 (6 bases). Germline V gene sequence: CDR1 SGHTA, CDR2 FQGNSA. The CDR3 length is 15 residues. V lost 1 base and J 0 bases, leaving 10 bases between the germline ends. CDR3 bases: TGTGCCAGCAGCTTAGGGCGGACAGCCTCCTACGAGCAGTACTTC. Its protein product is CASSLGRTASYEQYF.

The rearrangement joins TRBV5-1 to TRBJ2-5, with 10 bases that match TRBD2. Germline CDR1 is SGHRS and CDR2 is YFSETQ. CDR3 length: 15 amino acids. Trimming cost V 2 bases and J 3 bases; bases outside gene matches: 4. Written as DNA, the CDR3 is TGCGCCAGCAGCTTCGCCGGGACTAGCGAAGAGACCCAGTACTTC. It specifies CASSFAGTSEETQYF.

V gene TRBV25-1 combines with J gene TRBJ2-1; D unclear. Deletions cut 6 bases from V and 9 bases from J, with 9 bases between. This CDR3 has 11 residues. Per the germline V gene, CDR1 is MGHDK and CDR2 is SYGVNS. The CDR3 DNA is TGTGCCAGCAGGGCAGGTGGTGAGCAGTTCTTC. Translation: CASRAGGEQFF.

The CDR3 protein is CASSYIPSGSGDTQYF. In DNA form, the CDR3 reads TGTGCCAGCAGCTACATTCCTAGCGGGAGTGGGGATACGCAGTATTTT. The chain joins TRBV7-2 to TRBJ2-3, with 10 bases lining up with TRBD2. This CDR3 contains 16 residues. Unmatched junction bases numbered 10, after V lost 4 bases and J lost 6 bases. Germline V lookup: CDR1 SGHTA, CDR2 FQGNSA. Full variable domain (remainder filled in from reference TRBV7-2 and TRBJ2-3): GAGVSQSPSNKVTEKGKDVELRCDPISGHTALYWYRQSLGQGLEFLIYFQGNSAPDKSGLPSDRFSAERTGGSVSTLTIQRTQQEDSAVYLCASSYIPSGSGDTQYFGPGTRLTVL.

The chain couples TRBV10-2 to TRBJ1-5; D is perhaps TRBD1 (5 bases). Trimming took off 9 bases at V and 3 bases at J, with 24 bases between the two ends. The CDR3 has 17 amino acids. The germline gives CDR1 WSHSY, CDR2 SAAADI. This chain's CDR3 is CASTPGGGHYDNQPQHF. The CDR3 region has the DNA TGCGCCAGTACCCCGGGGGGAGGACACTATGACAATCAGCCCCAGCATTTT.

The chain has TRBV13 and TRBJ2-7; TRBD2 might be the D (5 bases). CDR1 and CDR2 (germline): PRHDT, FYEKMQ (reference sequence). V lost 6 bases to trimming and J lost 0 bases, with 12 bases between them. The length of the CDR3 is 14 residues. CDR3 amino acids: CASSSARDSYEQYF. Written as DNA, the CDR3 is TGTGCCAGCAGTTCCGCCCGGGACTCCTACGAGCAGTACTTC. Together with reference TRBV13 and TRBJ2-7, the CDR3 gives the full variable domain: AAGVIQSPRHLIKEKRETATLKCYPIPRHDTVYWYQQGPGQDPQFLISFYEKMQSDKGSIPDRFSAQQFSDYHSELNMSSLELGDSALYFCASSSARDSYEQYFGPGTRLTVT.

The V and J genes are TRBV7-2 and TRBJ2-1; 8 bases align to TRBD1. The germline gives CDR1 SGHTA, CDR2 FQGNSA. This CDR3 has 17 amino acids. J gave up 1 base and V 2 bases, and 7 bases lay outside the gene matches. In DNA, the CDR3 is TGTGCCAGCAGCTTATGGCATACAGGGGGTTCCTACAATGAGCAGTTCTTC. It yields the protein CASSLWHTGGSYNEQFF.

V usage is TRBV15 and J usage is TRBJ2-1, with 8 bases fitting TRBD1. This CDR3 region has 16 residues. Trimming removed 0 bases from V and 3 bases from J; junction bases left unmatched: 4. From germline, CDR1 is LNHNV and CDR2 YYDKDF (reference sequence). CDR3 region: CATSREGTGRYNEQFF. CDR3 in DNA: TGTGCCACCAGCAGAGAGGGGACAGGCCGCTACAATGAGCAGTTCTTC.

This chain joins TRBV5-1 and TRBJ2-7; D gene unclear. Germline-derived CDR1 and CDR2 are SGHRS and YFSETQ. V was trimmed by 1 base and J by 0 bases, leaving 14 bases between them. The CDR3 runs 16 residues. The CDR3 coding sequence is TGCGCCAGCAGCTTGATCGGCTCCTCGGGCTCCTACGAGCAGTACTTC. Amino acid sequence: CASSLIGSSGSYEQYF.

V is TRBV5-6 and J is TRBJ2-6; TRBD1 matches at 7 bases. Looked up from germline, CDR1 is SGHDT and CDR2 is YYEEEE. The CDR3 is 16 residues long. With 3 bases clipped from V and 15 bases from J, the junction kept 18 bases outside the gene matches. The CDR3 is CASSYTRGQVAGGLTF. The CDR3 nucleotides are TGTGCCAGCAGCTACACGCGTGGACAGGTGGCGGGCGGCCTGACTTTC.

The chain carries TRBV19 and TRBJ1-1, with 7 nucleotides matching TRBD1. The V and J ends lost 4 bases and 0 bases, in that order; junction bases with no gene match: 5. CDR1 is LNHDA, CDR2 SQIVND, per germline (reference sequence). CDR3 length equals 15 residues. DNA of the CDR3: TGTGCCAGTAGTAGACAGGGAGTGGTGAACACTGAAGCTTTCTTT. Protein product: CASSRQGVVNTEAFF.

V usage is TRBV10-3 and J usage is TRBJ2-3; no reliable D call. Germline assignment: CDR1 ENHRY and CDR2 SYGVKD. Trimming removed 6 bases from V and 0 bases from J, with 7 bases in between. The CDR3 runs to 13 residues. Here the CDR3 reads CAIRTRSTDTQYF. In DNA form, the CDR3 reads TGTGCCATCAGGACACGTAGCACAGATACGCAGTATTTT.

The rearrangement joins TRBV29-1 to TRBJ2-3, with TRBD2 matching over 11 bases. Germline loops: CDR1 SQVTM, CDR2 ANQGSEA. The trim removed 5 bases at V and 0 bases at J, leaving 1 base unmatched. The CDR3 spans 14 residues. CDR3 nucleotide sequence: TGCAGCGTTTCTAGCGGGAGGAGCACAGATACGCAGTATTTT. Protein sequence: CSVSSGRSTDTQYF.

This chain links TRBV14 with TRBJ1-2, with D possibly matching TRBD1 (6 bases). This CDR3 contains 14 residues. Deletions cut 4 bases from V and 2 bases from J, with 11 bases between. Germline V gene lookup returns CDR1 SGHDN and CDR2 FVKESK. The CDR3 loop reads CASSPVTGNYGYTF. The CDR3 bases are TGTGCCAGCAGCCCGGTAACAGGGAACTATGGCTACACCTTC. Full variable domain (missing parts from reference TRBV14 and TRBJ1-2): EAGVTQFPSHSVIEKGQTVTLRCDPISGHDNLYWYRRVMGKEIKFLLHFVKESKQDESGMPNNRFLAERTGGTYSTLKVQPAELEDSGVYFCASSPVTGNYGYTFGSGTRLTVV.

The chain joins TRBV27 to TRBJ2-7, with D hard to call. Deletions cut 6 bases from V and 4 bases from J, with 7 bases between. The CDR3 has 11 amino acids. Germline V lookup: CDR1 MNHEY, CDR2 SMNVEV (reference sequence). In DNA form, the CDR3 reads TGTGCCAGCAGCCCCCCGTACGAGCAGTACTTC. Encoded protein: CASSPPYEQYF.

This clone was seen once. CDR3 residues: CASSESGLAGNYEQFF. The CDR3 nucleotides are TGCGCCAGCAGTGAGTCAGGACTAGCGGGGAATTATGAGCAGTTCTTC. The chain has TRBV10-1 and TRBJ2-1; 12 bases line up with TRBD2. Trimming cost V 0 bases and J 8 bases; bases outside gene matches: 5. CDR1 is WNHNN and CDR2 is SYGVQD in the germline V gene (reference sequence). This CDR3 spans 16 amino acids.